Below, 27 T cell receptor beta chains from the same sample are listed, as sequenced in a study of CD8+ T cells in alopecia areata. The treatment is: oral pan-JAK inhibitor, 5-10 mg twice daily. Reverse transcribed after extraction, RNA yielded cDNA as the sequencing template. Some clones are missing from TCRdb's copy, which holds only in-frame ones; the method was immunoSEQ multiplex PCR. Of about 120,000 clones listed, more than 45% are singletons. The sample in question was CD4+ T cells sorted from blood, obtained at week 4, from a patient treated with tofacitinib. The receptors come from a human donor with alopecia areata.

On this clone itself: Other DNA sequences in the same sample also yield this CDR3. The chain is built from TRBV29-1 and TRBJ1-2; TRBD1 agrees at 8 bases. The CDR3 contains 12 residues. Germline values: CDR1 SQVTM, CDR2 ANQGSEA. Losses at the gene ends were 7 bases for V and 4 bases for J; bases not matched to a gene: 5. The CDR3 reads CSADRGGYGYTF. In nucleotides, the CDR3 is TGCAGCGCCGACAGGGGTGGCTATGGCTACACCTTC.

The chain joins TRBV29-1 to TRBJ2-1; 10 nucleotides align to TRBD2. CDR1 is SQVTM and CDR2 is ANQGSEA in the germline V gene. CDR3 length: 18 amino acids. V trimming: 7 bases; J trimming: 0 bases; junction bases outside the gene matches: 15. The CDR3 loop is CSGKLAGLPSLSYNEQFF. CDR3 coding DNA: TGCAGCGGGAAACTAGCGGGGCTTCCTAGTCTCTCCTACAATGAGCAGTTCTTC.

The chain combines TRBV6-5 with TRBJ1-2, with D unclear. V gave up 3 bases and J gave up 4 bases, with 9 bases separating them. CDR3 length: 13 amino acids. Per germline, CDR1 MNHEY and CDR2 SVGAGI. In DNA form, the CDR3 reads TGTGCCAGCAGTTATTGGGCAGGCTATGGCTACACCTTC. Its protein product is CASSYWAGYGYTF.

The CDR3 DNA sequence: TGTGCCTGGAGTCGGGGGGCCGACACCGGGGAGCTGTTTTTT. Translated, it gives CAWSRGADTGELFF. The chain joins TRBV30 to TRBJ2-2, with a possible D match to TRBD2 (7 bases). The CDR3 has 14 amino acids. Trimming took off 2 bases at V and 3 bases at J, with 10 bases between the two ends. The germline V gene has CDR1 GTSNPN and CDR2 SVGIG (reference sequence).

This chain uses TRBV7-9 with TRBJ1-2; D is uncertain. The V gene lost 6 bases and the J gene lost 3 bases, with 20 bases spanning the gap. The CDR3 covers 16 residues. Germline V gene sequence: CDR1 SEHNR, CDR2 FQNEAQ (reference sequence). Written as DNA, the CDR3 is TGTGCCAGCAGTTACGACGGAGCCCGACATGACTATGGCTACACCTTC. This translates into CASSYDGARHDYGYTF. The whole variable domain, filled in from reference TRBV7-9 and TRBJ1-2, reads DTGVSQNPRHKITKRGQNVTFRCDPISEHNRLYWYRQTLGQGPEFLTYFQNEAQLEKSRLLSDRFSAERPKGSFSTLEIQRTEQGDSAMYLCASSYDGARHDYGYTFGSGTRLTVV.

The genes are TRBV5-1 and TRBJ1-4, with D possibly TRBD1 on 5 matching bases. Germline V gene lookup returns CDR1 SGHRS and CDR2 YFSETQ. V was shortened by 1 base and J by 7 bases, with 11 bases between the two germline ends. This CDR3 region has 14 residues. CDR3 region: CASSLRGEREKLFF. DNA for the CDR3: TGCGCCAGCAGCTTGCGAGGGGAACGTGAAAAACTGTTTTTT.

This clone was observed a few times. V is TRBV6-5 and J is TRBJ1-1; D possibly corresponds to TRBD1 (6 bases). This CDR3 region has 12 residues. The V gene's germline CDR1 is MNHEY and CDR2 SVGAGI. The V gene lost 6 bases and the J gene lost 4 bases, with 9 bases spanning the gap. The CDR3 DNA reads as TGTGCCAGCAGCCAGGGGTTCACTGAAGCTTTCTTT. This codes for CASSQGFTEAFF.

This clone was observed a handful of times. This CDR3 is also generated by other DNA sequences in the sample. The CDR3, as DNA: TGCAGCGTTGAAGACTCCTCCTACGAGCAGTACTTC. Translated, it gives CSVEDSSYEQYF. This chain joins TRBV29-1 and TRBJ2-7, with unresolved D. V lost 0 bases and J 0 bases, leaving 3 bases between the germline ends. The germline V gene has CDR1 SQVTM and CDR2 ANQGSEA. This CDR3 has 12 amino acids.

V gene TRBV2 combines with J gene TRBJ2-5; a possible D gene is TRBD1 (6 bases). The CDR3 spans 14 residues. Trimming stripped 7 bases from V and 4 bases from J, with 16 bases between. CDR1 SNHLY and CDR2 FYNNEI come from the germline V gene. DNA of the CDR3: TGTGCCAGCATTAACAGGGCGTATGGAGAGACCCAGTACTTC. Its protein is CASINRAYGETQYF.

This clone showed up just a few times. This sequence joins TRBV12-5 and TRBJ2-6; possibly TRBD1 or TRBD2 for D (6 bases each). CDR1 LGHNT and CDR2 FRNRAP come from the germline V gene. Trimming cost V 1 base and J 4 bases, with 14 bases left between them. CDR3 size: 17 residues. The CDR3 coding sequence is TGTGCTAGTGGTTTGGACGGGACGGGGGCCGGGGCCAACGTCCTGACTTTC. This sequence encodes CASGLDGTGAGANVLTF.

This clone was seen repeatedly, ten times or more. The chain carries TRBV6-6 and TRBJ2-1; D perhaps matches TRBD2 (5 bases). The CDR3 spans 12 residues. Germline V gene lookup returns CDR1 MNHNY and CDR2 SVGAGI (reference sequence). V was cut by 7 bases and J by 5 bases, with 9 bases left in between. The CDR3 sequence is CASNHGDNEQFF. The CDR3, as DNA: TGTGCCAGCAACCACGGGGACAATGAGCAGTTCTTC.

CDR3 nucleotides: TGTGCCAGCAGTTACTCCGGGACAGGGGCCTATGGCTACACCTTC. Translating it yields CASSYSGTGAYGYTF. This chain connects TRBV6-6 to TRBJ1-2, with TRBD1 matching over 10 bases. CDR3 length equals 15 residues. V dropped 0 bases and J dropped 4; count of bases not matched to a gene: 2. Looked up from germline, CDR1 is MNHNY and CDR2 is SVGAGI (reference sequence).

DNA of the CDR3: TGCAGCGTTGACAGCCTTAGACAGGGGGAGTATGGCTACACCTTC. As protein: CSVDSLRQGEYGYTF. The chain is built from TRBV29-1 and TRBJ1-2; TRBD1 matches at 9 bases. This CDR3 comprises 15 residues. In germline, CDR1 is SQVTM, CDR2 ANQGSEA. V was clipped by 3 bases and J by 5 bases; unmatched bases: 10.

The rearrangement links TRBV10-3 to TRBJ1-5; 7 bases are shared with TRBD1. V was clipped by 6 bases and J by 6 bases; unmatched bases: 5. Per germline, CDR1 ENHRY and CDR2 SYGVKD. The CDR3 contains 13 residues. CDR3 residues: CAIRRQGGQPQHF. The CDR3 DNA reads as TGTGCCATCAGGCGACAGGGCGGTCAGCCCCAGCATTTT.

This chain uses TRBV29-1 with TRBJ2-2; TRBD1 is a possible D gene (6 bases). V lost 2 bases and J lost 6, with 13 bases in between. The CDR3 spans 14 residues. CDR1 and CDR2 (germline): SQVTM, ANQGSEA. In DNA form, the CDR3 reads TGCAGCGTTGAACAGGGGTTAGTGGCCGGGGAGCTGTTTTTT. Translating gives CSVEQGLVAGELFF.

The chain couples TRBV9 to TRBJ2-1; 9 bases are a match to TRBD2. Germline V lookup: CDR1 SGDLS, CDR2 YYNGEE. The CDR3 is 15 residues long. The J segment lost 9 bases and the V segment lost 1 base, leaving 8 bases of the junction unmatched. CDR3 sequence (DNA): TGTGCCAGCAGCGTATTGGTTAGCGGGAGTAGTGAGCAGTTCTTC. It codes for CASSVLVSGSSEQFF.

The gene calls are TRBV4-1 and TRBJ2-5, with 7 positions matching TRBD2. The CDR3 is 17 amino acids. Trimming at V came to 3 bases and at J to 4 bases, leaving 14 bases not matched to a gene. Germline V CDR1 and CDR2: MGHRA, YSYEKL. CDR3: CASSHSLADPEGETQYF. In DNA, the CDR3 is TGCGCCAGCAGCCATAGTCTAGCGGACCCCGAAGGAGAGACCCAGTACTTC.

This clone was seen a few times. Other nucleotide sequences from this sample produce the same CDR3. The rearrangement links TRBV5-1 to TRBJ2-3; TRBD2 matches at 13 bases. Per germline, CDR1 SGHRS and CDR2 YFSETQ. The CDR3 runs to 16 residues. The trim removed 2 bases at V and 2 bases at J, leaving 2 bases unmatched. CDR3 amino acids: CASSLTSGRATDTQYF. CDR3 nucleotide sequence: TGCGCCAGCAGCTTAACTAGCGGGAGGGCCACAGATACGCAGTATTTT.

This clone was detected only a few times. In nucleotides, the CDR3 is TGCAGCGTATACAGGGGTAATTCCTACGAGCAGTACTTC. Protein: CSVYRGNSYEQYF. The V and J genes are TRBV29-1 and TRBJ2-7; TRBD1 matches 7 bases. V shed 6 bases, J shed 1 base, and the junction held 6 bases outside the gene matches. Germline V gene data show CDR1 as SQVTM and CDR2 as ANQGSEA. The CDR3 covers 13 residues.

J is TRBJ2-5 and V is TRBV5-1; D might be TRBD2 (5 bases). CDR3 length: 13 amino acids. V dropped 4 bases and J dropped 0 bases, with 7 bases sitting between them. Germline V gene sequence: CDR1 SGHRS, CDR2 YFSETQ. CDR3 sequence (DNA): TGCGCCAGCAGCACGACTAACCAAGAGACCCAGTACTTC. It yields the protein CASSTTNQETQYF.

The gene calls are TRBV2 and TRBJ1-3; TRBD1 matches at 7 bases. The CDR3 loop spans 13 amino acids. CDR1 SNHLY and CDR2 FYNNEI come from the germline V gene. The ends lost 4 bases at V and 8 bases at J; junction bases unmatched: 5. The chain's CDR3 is CASSGDREDTIYF. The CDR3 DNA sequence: TGTGCCAGCAGTGGAGACAGGGAGGACACCATATATTTT.

Written as DNA, the CDR3 is TGTGCCAGCAGCTTAGGCCACGCAGGAGCCAAAAACATTCAGTACTTC. This sequence encodes CASSLGHAGAKNIQYF. This chain uses TRBV7-9 with TRBJ2-4; D is unresolved. Germline CDR1 and CDR2: SEHNR and FQNEAQ (reference sequence). CDR3 length: 16 residues. V lost 1 base and J lost 0, with 10 bases in between.

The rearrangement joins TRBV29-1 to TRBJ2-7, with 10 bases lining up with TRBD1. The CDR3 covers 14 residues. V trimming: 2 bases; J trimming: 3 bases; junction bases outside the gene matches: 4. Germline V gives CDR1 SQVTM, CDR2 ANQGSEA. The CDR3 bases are TGCAGCGTTGAATGGACAGGGGGGAACTACGAGCAGTACTTC. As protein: CSVEWTGGNYEQYF.

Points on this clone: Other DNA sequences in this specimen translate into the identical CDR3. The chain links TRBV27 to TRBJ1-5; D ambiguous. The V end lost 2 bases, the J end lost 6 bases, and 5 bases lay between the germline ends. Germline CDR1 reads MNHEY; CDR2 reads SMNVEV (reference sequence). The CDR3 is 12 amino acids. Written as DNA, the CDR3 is TGTGCCAGCAGTTTACTCGGTCAGCCCCAGCATTTT. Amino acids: CASSLLGQPQHF.

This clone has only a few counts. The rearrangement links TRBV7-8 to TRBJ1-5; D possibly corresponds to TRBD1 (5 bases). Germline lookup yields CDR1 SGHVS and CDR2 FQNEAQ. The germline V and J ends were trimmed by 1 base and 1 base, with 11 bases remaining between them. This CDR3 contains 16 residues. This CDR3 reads CASSLGSGRSNQPQHF. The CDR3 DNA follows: TGTGCCAGCAGCTTAGGTTCAGGGAGGAGCAATCAGCCCCAGCATTTT.

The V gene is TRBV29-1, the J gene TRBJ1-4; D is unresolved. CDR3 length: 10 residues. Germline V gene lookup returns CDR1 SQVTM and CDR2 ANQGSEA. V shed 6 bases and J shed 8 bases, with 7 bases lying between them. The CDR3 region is CSVGGEKLFF. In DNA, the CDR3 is TGCAGCGTCGGTGGAGAAAAACTGTTTTTT. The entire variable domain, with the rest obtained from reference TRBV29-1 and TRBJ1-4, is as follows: SAVISQKPSRDICQRGTSLTIQCQVDSQVTMMFWYRQQPGQSLTLIATANQGSEATYESGFVIDKFPISRPNLTFSTLTVSNMSPEDSSIYLCSVGGEKLFFGSGTQLSVL.

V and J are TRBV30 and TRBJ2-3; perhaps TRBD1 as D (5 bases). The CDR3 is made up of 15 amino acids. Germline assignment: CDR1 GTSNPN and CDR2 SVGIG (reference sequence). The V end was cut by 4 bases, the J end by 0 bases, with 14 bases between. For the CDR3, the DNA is TGTGCCTGGAACAACCTCAGGGTTAGCACAGATACGCAGTATTTT. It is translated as CAWNNLRVSTDTQYF.